The T cell receptor beta chain described here comes from a study of response to subunit inactivated influenza vaccine. TCRdb reprocessed the RT-PCR reads via MiXCR and lists one record per CDR3 protein. The data hold about 500,000 distinct CDR3 sequences, with 16% observed a single time. This CDR3 is built from 16 residues. The V and J ends lost 5 bases and 7 bases, in that order; junction bases with no gene match: 13. Material: CD4+ T cells sorted from PBMCs, obtained less than 30 months after vaccination. This sequence originates from a man aged 50 to 69 who received an inactivated influenza vaccine. The rearrangement links TRBV12-3 or TRBV12-4 to TRBJ1-2, with 10 nucleotides matching TRBD1. CDR3 bases: TGTGCCAGCAGTACCGCATCCGGGACAGGGGCAGGTGGCTACACCTTC. Protein sequence: CASSTASGTGAGGYTF.